The 30 T cell receptor beta chains below all came from one sample that was sequenced in a study of T cells in Graves' hyperthyroidism and ophthalmopathy. RNA transcripts provided the source from which TCR beta CDR3 regions were amplified. HTBI primers were the set used in a first-round RT-PCR of the TCR CDR3. TCRdb called the multiplex PCR reads again in MiXCR, with one record for every CDR3 protein. The sample lists 400,000 to 600,000 distinct CDR3 sequences, approximately 16% occurring once. The sample taken for sequencing was blood. These receptors were taken from a woman aged 25 to 39 with Graves' ophthalmopathy.

J is TRBJ2-1 and V is TRBV19; D is ambiguous. Germline-derived CDR1 and CDR2 are LNHDA and SQIVND (reference sequence). The CDR3 has 9 residues. V was trimmed by 10 bases and J by 6 bases, leaving 4 bases between them. In nucleotides, the CDR3 is TGTGCCACCGGCAATGAGCAGTTCTTC. Protein product: CATGNEQFF.

Ten or more counts support this clonotype. This chain links TRBV20-1 with TRBJ2-7; D perhaps matches TRBD1 (6 bases). Germline values: CDR1 DFQATT, CDR2 SNEGSKA (reference sequence). V lost 4 bases to trimming and J lost 1 base, with 11 bases between them. CDR3 size: 13 residues. CDR3 region: CSATRTDSYEQYF. Here the CDR3 DNA reads TGCAGTGCTACAAGGACAGATTCCTACGAGCAGTACTTC.

The table lists this clonotype with many counts. J is TRBJ2-7 and V is TRBV28, with 11 nucleotides matching TRBD2. CDR1 is MDHEN and CDR2 is SYDVKM in the germline V gene. V lost 7 bases and J lost 6; bases outside the gene matches: 8. The CDR3 has 14 residues. CDR3 amino acids: CASKQLAGVSEQYF. The CDR3 nucleotides read TGTGCCAGCAAGCAACTAGCGGGAGTGAGCGAGCAGTACTTC.

V is TRBV10-2 and J is TRBJ2-2; TRBD2 might be the D (5 bases). V was cut by 10 bases and J by 6 bases, with 21 bases left in between. CDR3 length: 15 residues. Germline lookup yields CDR1 WSHSY and CDR2 SAAADI. CDR3 sequence (DNA): TGCGCCACCACCATATTAAACCTAGCTCCCGGGGAGCTGTTTTTT. Protein: CATTILNLAPGELFF.

In this sample, this clonotype turned up many times. The chain links TRBV13 to TRBJ2-3; D ambiguous. The V end was cut by 5 bases, the J end by 2 bases, with 11 bases between. CDR1 PRHDT and CDR2 FYEKMQ come from the germline V gene (reference sequence). The CDR3 is made up of 14 amino acids. CDR3 nucleotide sequence: TGTGCCAGCAGCCAAACCCGCGACACAGATACGCAGTATTTT. It translates to CASSQTRDTDTQYF. The full variable domain, with the rest looked up from reference TRBV13 and TRBJ2-3, is AAGVIQSPRHLIKEKRETATLKCYPIPRHDTVYWYQQGPGQDPQFLISFYEKMQSDKGSIPDRFSAQQFSDYHSELNMSSLELGDSALYFCASSQTRDTDTQYFGPGTRLTVL.

This clonotype was observed many times. The V and J genes are TRBV12-3 or TRBV12-4 and TRBJ2-5; D remains unclear. The V gene lost 4 bases and the J gene lost 3 bases, with 9 bases spanning the gap. The CDR3 has 13 amino acids. The CDR3 DNA is TGTGCCAGCAGTTACGACATGAAAGAGACCCAGTACTTC. Translation: CASSYDMKETQYF.

This clonotype was seen many times. J is TRBJ1-4 and V is TRBV2, with D hard to call. CDR1 and CDR2 (germline): SNHLY, FYNNEI. V lost 6 bases and J lost 0, with 11 bases in between. The CDR3 runs 15 residues. The CDR3 is CASSGAEATNEKLFF. CDR3 nucleotide sequence: TGTGCCAGCAGCGGCGCAGAAGCAACTAATGAAAAACTGTTTTTT.

The sample holds many counts of this clonotype. The chain employs TRBV3-1 and TRBJ2-1, with a tentative D call TRBD2 (5 bases). The CDR3 sequence is 19 residues long. V was trimmed by 2 bases and J by 1 base, leaving 21 bases between them. Germline lookup yields CDR1 LGHDT and CDR2 YNNKEL (reference sequence). CDR3 region: CASSQIRTSPFESYNEQFF. The CDR3 DNA follows: TGTGCCAGCAGCCAAATCAGGACTTCCCCTTTCGAATCCTACAATGAGCAGTTCTTC.

Ten or more counts support this clonotype. The chain links TRBV5-1 to TRBJ2-7, with TRBD2 identical over 11 bases. CDR3 size: 15 residues. Per germline, CDR1 SGHRS and CDR2 YFSETQ. After removal of 0 bases from V and 7 bases from J, the junction contained 6 bases not matched to a gene. This CDR3 is CASSLGTSGSGEQYF. DNA for the CDR3: TGCGCCAGCAGCTTGGGTACTAGCGGGAGTGGGGAGCAGTACTTC.

The sample holds many counts of this clonotype. This sequence joins TRBV28 and TRBJ2-1, with D maybe TRBD1 (6 bases). V lost 3 bases and J lost 0, with 21 bases in between. This CDR3 comprises 19 residues. CDR1 is MDHEN and CDR2 is SYDVKM in the germline V gene. In DNA, the CDR3 is TGTGCCAGCAGTTTCCAACCCCCCGGACAGTTAGTCTCCTACAATGAGCAGTTCTTC. This codes for CASSFQPPGQLVSYNEQFF.

This clonotype was seen only a few times. The chain uses TRBV19 and TRBJ2-3, with D possibly matching TRBD2 (5 bases). The CDR3 loop spans 16 amino acids. Germline V gives CDR1 LNHDA, CDR2 SQIVND (reference sequence). V was pared by 0 bases and J by 0 bases, with 10 bases between. As DNA, the CDR3 is TGTGCCAGTAGTATAGAAGAGGGATTTAGCACAGATACGCAGTATTTT. This translates into CASSIEEGFSTDTQYF.

At least ten counts were recorded for this clonotype. The chain employs TRBV6-2 or TRBV6-3 and TRBJ2-7; 8 bases map to TRBD2. Germline V gives CDR1 MNHEY, CDR2 SVGEGT. J lost 1 base, V lost 2 bases, and 4 bases had no gene match. The CDR3 has 15 amino acids. The DNA for the CDR3 is TGTGCCAGCAGTTACGGCACTAGCGGTTCCTACGAGCAGTACTTC. Amino acids: CASSYGTSGSYEQYF.

The gene calls are TRBV9 and TRBJ2-3; 9 bases agree with TRBD1. CDR1 SGDLS and CDR2 YYNGEE come from the germline V gene. V lost 4 bases to trimming and J lost 4 bases; unmatched junction nucleotides: 7. This CDR3 is built from 15 residues. As DNA, the CDR3 is TGTGCCAGCAGCTCAAGGACAGGGGAGGCAGATACGCAGTATTTT. Translated: CASSSRTGEADTQYF.

The V gene is TRBV29-1, the J gene TRBJ2-3; D unclear. The CDR3 covers 10 residues. Trimming took off 6 bases at V and 6 bases at J, with 7 bases between the two ends. In germline, CDR1 is SQVTM, CDR2 ANQGSEA. Here the CDR3 DNA reads TGCAGCGTGTCCATTGATACGCAGTATTTT. Its protein product is CSVSIDTQYF.

This clonotype has a handful of counts. The chain joins TRBV19 to TRBJ1-2; tentative D call: TRBD1 (6 bases). This CDR3 region has 14 residues. Trimming stripped 3 bases from V and 4 bases from J, with 12 bases between. Germline CDR1 and CDR2: LNHDA and SQIVND (reference sequence). CDR3: CASSIAGASYGYTF. CDR3 sequence (DNA): TGTGCCAGTAGTATTGCGGGGGCCTCCTATGGCTACACCTTC.

This clonotype turned up a few times. The chain uses TRBV6-1 and TRBJ2-5, with unresolved D. The CDR3 covers 14 residues. Per the germline V gene, CDR1 is MNHNS and CDR2 is SASEGT. The V end was cut by 4 bases, the J end by 0 bases, with 9 bases between. DNA of the CDR3: TGTGCCAGCAGTGGGATGTCTTACCAAGAGACCCAGTACTTC. Encoded protein: CASSGMSYQETQYF.

This clonotype came up a few times. This may come from a read error, since a much larger clone is one base off. The chain couples TRBV28 to TRBJ1-1; D is unclear. The CDR3 contains 15 residues. Trimming took off 4 bases at V and 0 bases at J, with 12 bases between the two ends. CDR1 and CDR2 from the germline V gene are MDHEN and SYDVKM. This CDR3 reads CASSSGVVLNTEAFF. The DNA of the CDR3 is TGTGCCAGCAGTTCGGGCGTAGTCTTGAACACTGAAGCTTTCTTT.

This clonotype was picked up a small number of times. This chain connects TRBV20-1 to TRBJ2-1; D may match TRBD1 or TRBD2 (6 bases each). CDR3 length: 14 residues. Germline CDR1 reads DFQATT; CDR2 reads SNEGSKA (reference sequence). V dropped 6 bases and J dropped 6 bases, with 18 bases sitting between them. CDR3: CSAMRGESFNEQFF. DNA for the CDR3: TGCAGTGCCATGAGGGGGGAGTCGTTCAATGAGCAGTTCTTC.

The sample holds many counts of this clonotype. The rearrangement uses TRBV28 and TRBJ2-7; D is perhaps TRBD1 (5 bases). The CDR3 extends over 13 amino acids. Trimming pared 1 base from V and 7 bases from J, leaving 11 bases between. CDR1 is MDHEN and CDR2 is SYDVKM in the germline V gene. For the CDR3, the DNA is TGTGCCAGCAGTTTATCCAGGGCTCGGGAGCAGTACTTC. As protein: CASSLSRAREQYF.

The table lists this clonotype with many counts. V is TRBV6-1 and J is TRBJ2-2, with 8 bases identical to TRBD1. CDR3 length equals 17 residues. Trimming at V came to 0 bases and at J to 12 bases, leaving 15 bases not matched to a gene. CDR1 MNHNS and CDR2 SASEGT come from the germline V gene. The CDR3 loop is CASSEASQGANRGKLFF. In nucleotides, the CDR3 is TGTGCCAGCAGTGAAGCGAGCCAGGGGGCCAACCGGGGAAAGCTGTTTTTT.

The V gene is TRBV9, the J gene TRBJ1-6, with 10 nucleotides matching TRBD1. This CDR3 has 15 amino acids. Trimming removed 0 bases from V and 9 bases from J; junction bases left unmatched: 3. Germline V CDR1 and CDR2: SGDLS, YYNGEE. The CDR3 region is CASSVEGQGLSPLHF. The CDR3 nucleotides are TGTGCCAGCAGCGTAGAGGGACAGGGGCTTTCACCCCTCCACTTT.

There are many counts of this clonotype. The chain joins TRBV12-3 or TRBV12-4 to TRBJ1-5; D gene uncertain. V was trimmed by 3 bases and J by 0 bases, leaving 6 bases between them. The CDR3 runs to 14 residues. CDR3 loop: CASSFTDSNQPQHF. The CDR3 DNA sequence: TGTGCCAGCAGTTTTACGGATAGCAATCAGCCCCAGCATTTT.

This clonotype came up many times. This rearrangement joins TRBV19 to TRBJ2-5; unclear D gene. The germline CDR1 and CDR2 sequences are LNHDA and SQIVND (reference sequence). The CDR3 has 11 residues. The ends were cut back, 6 bases at V and 2 bases at J, with 4 bases in the middle. The DNA for the CDR3 is TGTGCCAGTAGCGTTCAAGAGACCCAGTACTTC. It specifies CASSVQETQYF.

In this sample, this clonotype turned up a few times. This chain connects TRBV7-8 to TRBJ2-7; tentative D call: TRBD2 (6 bases). Germline V lookup: CDR1 SGHVS, CDR2 FQNEAQ. V was pared by 5 bases and J by 1 base, with 12 bases between. CDR3 length: 14 residues. CDR3 coding DNA: TGTGCCAGCAGCATTAGCGGTTCTTCCTACGAGCAGTACTTC. Translating gives CASSISGSSYEQYF.

J is TRBJ2-3 and V is TRBV6-2 or TRBV6-3, with D hard to call. This CDR3 contains 15 residues. V lost 7 bases, J lost 4 bases, and 18 bases lay in between. Germline values: CDR1 MNHEY, CDR2 SVGEGT. The chain's CDR3 is CASKSHRMIADTQYF. In DNA form, the CDR3 reads TGTGCCAGCAAGTCCCATCGGATGATTGCAGATACGCAGTATTTT.

The chain employs TRBV13 and TRBJ2-1, with 10 bases that match TRBD1. Germline V gives CDR1 PRHDT, CDR2 FYEKMQ (reference sequence). The CDR3 runs 19 residues. Losses at the gene ends were 1 base for V and 0 bases for J; bases not matched to a gene: 9. The CDR3 reads CASSLDRDRGPYSYNEQFF. The CDR3 nucleotides read TGTGCCAGCAGCTTAGATCGGGACAGGGGACCCTACTCCTACAATGAGCAGTTCTTC.

This clonotype was seen at least ten times. J is TRBJ2-7 and V is TRBV30, with 8 bases fitting TRBD2. V was clipped by 5 bases and J by 5 bases; unmatched bases: 14. Germline V CDR1 and CDR2: GTSNPN, SVGIG (reference sequence). This CDR3 is built from 15 residues. As DNA, the CDR3 is TGTGCCTGGCGGGGGGGGGTTGGCCGGGGTGACGAGCAGTACTTC. It encodes CAWRGGVGRGDEQYF.

This clonotype was observed many times. The chain couples TRBV27 to TRBJ2-7; D possibly corresponds to TRBD2 (5 bases). This CDR3 is 14 amino acids long. The germline V gene encodes CDR1 MNHEY and CDR2 SMNVEV (reference sequence). V lost 6 bases, J lost 4 bases, and 16 bases lay in between. The CDR3 nucleotides read TGTGCCAGCAGCAGAACGCGGGTAGGGTACGAGCAGTACTTC. It encodes CASSRTRVGYEQYF.

This clonotype was detected ten times or more. This sequence joins TRBV6-2 or TRBV6-3 and TRBJ2-7; 8 bases agree with TRBD2. Unmatched junction bases numbered 8, after V lost 7 bases and J lost 3 bases. The CDR3 runs 14 residues. Germline loops: CDR1 MNHEY, CDR2 SVGEGT. CDR3 loop: CASTQRAGGYEQYF. The CDR3 DNA follows: TGTGCCAGCACCCAACGGGCGGGAGGCTACGAGCAGTACTTC.

A few counts support this clonotype. This sequence joins TRBV20-1 and TRBJ2-7; 10 bases are shared with TRBD2. The CDR3 is 17 amino acids. J gave up 4 bases and V 1 base, and 13 bases lay outside the gene matches. CDR1 is DFQATT and CDR2 is SNEGSKA in the germline V gene (reference sequence). CDR3 residues: CSARASGSTRRGYEQYF. In DNA, the CDR3 is TGCAGTGCTAGAGCTAGCGGGAGCACCCGAAGGGGTTACGAGCAGTACTTC.